This is a list of T cell receptor beta chains from one sample in a study of T cell repertoires in cytomegalovirus infection. Using its own MiXCR run on the reads, TCRdb lists one record per CDR3 protein. The data hold roughly 990,000 distinct CDR3 sequences, with approximately 31% observed a single time. These receptors are not linked to any known antigen. This specimen consisted of cultured CD8+ T cells from PBMCs, obtained from culture after CMV antigen stimulation. The source of these receptors is a human donor in good health (CMV status not recorded). Some clones in this sample may be carry-over from other donors' samples. Each CDR3 is given without its conserved first and last residue. Each record gives: J gene, V gene, CDR3 protein.

J: TRBJ2-1
V: TRBV2
CDR3: ARQGTSGGDEQF

J: TRBJ1-2
V: TRBV9
CDR3: ASSVDLFAEGPTNYGYT

J: TRBJ1-1
V: TRBV5-1
CDR3: ASSWGQGQTEAF

J: TRBJ2-1
V: TRBV7-2
CDR3: ASSDRMQGYEQF

J: TRBJ1-1
V: TRBV6-5
CDR3: ASSYSRTLAFEAF

J: TRBJ1-4
V: TRBV2
CDR3: ASSEALGVTNEKLF

J: TRBJ1-1
V: TRBV28
CDR3: ASSFWGRTEAF

J: TRBJ1-1
V: TRBV9
CDR3: ASSPTGAPTTEAF

J: TRBJ1-2
V: TRBV12-3/TRBV12-4
CDR3: ASSFVVSGSSNYGYT

J: TRBJ1-4
V: TRBV12-3/TRBV12-4
CDR3: ASTYTGSEKLF

J: TRBJ2-5
V: TRBV29-1
CDR3: SVGFRDAQETQY

J: TRBJ2-7
V: TRBV7-6
CDR3: ASSLGHFYEQY

J: TRBJ2-2
V: TRBV12-3/TRBV12-4
CDR3: ASSVTSGLREPF

J: TRBJ2-1
V: TRBV12-3/TRBV12-4
CDR3: ASTPWTAGGRDYNEQF

J: TRBJ1-5
V: TRBV4-1
CDR3: ASSEGRGSNQPQH

J: TRBJ2-7
V: TRBV5-1
CDR3: ASSRGQEPYEQY

J: TRBJ2-1
V: TRBV28
CDR3: ASRGVSYNEQF

J: TRBJ2-4
V: TRBV6-5
CDR3: ASSYGGGAGDIQY

J: TRBJ1-1
V: TRBV7-9
CDR3: ASSLAPGQVNTEAF

J: TRBJ1-2
V: TRBV20-1
CDR3: RGVGGKPVYGYT

J: TRBJ1-2
V: TRBV19
CDR3: ASSTLGQWTLGYT

J: TRBJ1-5
V: TRBV7-8
CDR3: ASSLSGRNSNQPQH

J: TRBJ2-1
V: TRBV5-5
CDR3: ASRFRDSNEQF

J: TRBJ2-3
V: TRBV20-1
CDR3: SARNRDAASTDTQY

J: TRBJ2-7
V: TRBV7-9
CDR3: ASSPNLGGEQY

J: TRBJ1-6
V: TRBV7-8
CDR3: ASSLAIGGADSPLH

J: TRBJ2-1
V: TRBV6-5
CDR3: ASSGETGTSLEQF

J: TRBJ1-5
V: TRBV27
CDR3: ASSPSTGDKNQPQH

J: TRBJ2-1
V: TRBV7-6
CDR3: ASSFTGDNEQF

J: TRBJ2-5
V: TRBV7-8
CDR3: ASSLVGALGETQY

J: TRBJ1-5
V: TRBV7-9
CDR3: ASSSDRDSNQPQH

J: TRBJ1-1
V: TRBV7-9
CDR3: ASGWDALNTEAF

J: TRBJ2-5
V: TRBV6-2/TRBV6-3
CDR3: ASSYSGRGETQY

J: TRBJ1-5
V: TRBV12-3/TRBV12-4
CDR3: ASSQTGSNQPQH

J: TRBJ2-7
V: TRBV27
CDR3: ASSFTPIRRNNLREQY

J: TRBJ1-5
V: TRBV4-1
CDR3: ASSQDSEFLNQPQH

J: TRBJ1-5
V: TRBV7-6
CDR3: ASSPSRGQPQH

J: TRBJ2-5
V: TRBV2
CDR3: ASSEARTGEYATQY

J: TRBJ2-5
V: TRBV6-5
CDR3: ASRTGGAWETQY

J: TRBJ1-2
V: TRBV4-1
CDR3: ASSQMRGNTGDYGYT

J: TRBJ1-6
V: TRBV27
CDR3: ASSFSDSPLH

J: TRBJ2-3
V: TRBV6-2/TRBV6-3
CDR3: ASNFRGMSTDTQY

J: TRBJ2-1
V: TRBV19
CDR3: ASSIVGGGAYNEQF

J: TRBJ2-4
V: TRBV7-6
CDR3: ASSHGGGGDIQY

J: TRBJ2-1
V: TRBV28
CDR3: ASSLRGGAYNEQF

J: TRBJ1-2
V: TRBV10-3
CDR3: AIRQRHGYT

J: TRBJ2-1
V: TRBV29-1
CDR3: SARSVSYNEQF

J: TRBJ1-5
V: TRBV4-1
CDR3: ASSQRGFSNQPQH

J: TRBJ2-5
V: TRBV25-1
CDR3: ATEQGYQETQY

J: TRBJ1-1
V: TRBV7-6
CDR3: ASSLSQGEAF

J: TRBJ2-2
V: TRBV19
CDR3: ASTRTGVTGELF

J: TRBJ2-1
V: TRBV11-2
CDR3: ASSPRQGWRGDYNEQF